This is a list of T cell receptor beta chains from one sample in a study of CD8 T cells in ankylosing spondylitis. TCRdb reprocessed the 5' RACE reads via MiXCR and lists one record per CDR3 protein. The data hold 35,000 to 50,000 distinct CDR3 sequences, with around 10% observed a single time. Sequenced material: blood, either unsorted or a sorted T cell fraction (not recorded which). All receptors derive from a male donor with ankylosing spondylitis or in good health (not recorded which). The CDR3 runs from the conserved cysteine through the conserved F or W. Each record gives: J gene, V gene, CDR3 protein.

>TRBJ2-1|TRBV12-5
CASGRDNEQFF
>TRBJ2-7|TRBV29-1
CSVEAQGGGEQYF
>TRBJ2-7|TRBV30
CAWKTAGGPQYF
>TRBJ2-1|TRBV9
CASSVSGRGANEQFF
>TRBJ2-7|TRBV20-1
CSASAASAYEQYF
>TRBJ2-1|TRBV29-1
CSVDFGVKGVEQFF
>TRBJ2-7|TRBV6-2/TRBV6-3
CASSYGTSRSSYEQYF
>TRBJ2-5|TRBV2
CASSEVTGVDETQYF
>TRBJ2-1|TRBV4-3
CASSQDSTNEQFF
>TRBJ2-7|TRBV20-1
CSARDLAGAHSYEQYF
>TRBJ2-5|TRBV4-2
CASSPGLGLKQETQYF
>TRBJ2-7|TRBV6-1
CASSRDRTFSYEQYF
>TRBJ2-1|TRBV15
CATSRPSPGVYNEQFF
>TRBJ2-3|TRBV12-3/TRBV12-4
CASSFRARGVSGTDTQYF
>TRBJ2-3|TRBV30
CAWAGVSTNTQYF
>TRBJ2-1|TRBV7-2
CASKQGLAGANEQFF
>TRBJ1-5|TRBV20-1
CSANARRNQPQHF
>TRBJ2-1|TRBV6-2/TRBV6-3
CASSYGNNEQFF
>TRBJ2-1|TRBV27
CASRTVSSYNEQFF
>TRBJ2-1|TRBV20-1
CSARDSGRAESYNEQFF
>TRBJ1-1|TRBV4-1
CASSLMKGQKNTEAFF
>TRBJ2-2|TRBV19
CASSGQSATGELFF